The 21 T cell receptor beta chains in this list originate from one sample, sequenced in a study of cytotoxic CD8 clonotypes in ibrutinib-treated CLL. Method: immunoSEQ multiplex PCR; TCRdb's copy keeps in-frame clones and lacks some. The sample comprises under 150,000 clones, approximately 89% of which are singletons, and about 10% rests with the top ten. The input for sequencing was PBMCs, taken after 12 months of ibrutinib treatment. The receptors were sampled from a human donor with chronic lymphocytic leukemia.

This clone occurred many times. The V and J genes are TRBV2 and TRBJ2-7; D not resolved. Looked up from germline, CDR1 is SNHLY and CDR2 is FYNNEI. Trimming left V 4 bases short and J 3 bases short, with 4 bases between. The CDR3 spans 11 residues. CDR3 DNA sequence: TGTGCCAGCAGTGCGGACTACGAGCAGTACTTC. Translating gives CASSADYEQYF.

The V and J genes are TRBV18 and TRBJ2-1; D remains unclear. The V end was cut by 2 bases, the J end by 5 bases, with 16 bases between. The CDR3 has 16 residues. Germline CDR1 and CDR2: KGHSH and LQKENI. For the CDR3, the DNA is TGTGCCAGCTCACCATCAGTTTTGACTCCGAACAATGAGCAGTTCTTC. Protein sequence: CASSPSVLTPNNEQFF.

The chain joins TRBV19 to TRBJ2-1, with 14 nucleotides matching TRBD2. Germline CDR1 is LNHDA and CDR2 is SQIVND (reference sequence). The V gene end was trimmed by 7 bases and the J gene end by 9 bases; junction bases not matched to a gene: 23. The CDR3 has 20 residues. The CDR3 protein is CASNDRETAGGLAGVLEQFF. The CDR3 nucleotides are TGTGCCAGTAACGATAGGGAAACGGCAGGGGGACTAGCGGGAGTTCTTGAGCAGTTCTTC.

This chain links TRBV7-2 with TRBJ2-2, with 13 bases that match TRBD2. V shed 5 bases, J shed 7 bases, and the junction held 13 bases outside the gene matches. Per germline, CDR1 SGHTA and CDR2 FQGNSA. The CDR3 is 18 amino acids. Written as DNA, the CDR3 is TGTGCCAGCAGCCCCACTCCGGGACTAGCGGGAAAGGGCGGGGAGCTGTTTTTT. Translating it yields CASSPTPGLAGKGGELFF.

V is TRBV14 and J is TRBJ2-2; TRBD1 might be the D (6 bases). The CDR3 totals 16 residues. The germline V gene encodes CDR1 SGHDN and CDR2 FVKESK. The CDR3 loop reads CAIIQGGIRNTGELFF. The CDR3 DNA reads TGTGCGATCATACAGGGTGGAATACGGAACACCGGGGAGCTGTTTTTT.

The rearrangement links TRBV18 to TRBJ2-2; possibly TRBD1 for D (6 bases). This CDR3 has 14 amino acids. Per germline, CDR1 KGHSH and CDR2 LQKENI. V lost 3 bases to trimming and J lost 1 base, with 6 bases between them. The CDR3 loop reads CASSPGQNTGELFF. CDR3 in DNA: TGTGCCAGCTCACCGGGACAGAACACCGGGGAGCTGTTTTTT.

This chain connects TRBV2 to TRBJ1-5; D unclear. V gave up 2 bases and J gave up 6 bases, with 8 bases separating them. Germline CDR1 is SNHLY and CDR2 is FYNNEI. The CDR3 extends over 13 amino acids. CDR3 in DNA: TGTGCCAGCAGTGAAAAGACAATTCAGCCCCAGCATTTT. Translated, it gives CASSEKTIQPQHF.

The rearrangement links TRBV5-4 to TRBJ2-3, with D perhaps matching TRBD1 (5 bases). Germline assignment: CDR1 SGHNT and CDR2 YYREEE (reference sequence). With 4 bases removed from V and 3 bases from J, the gap between germline ends came to 18 bases. The CDR3 contains 16 residues. DNA of the CDR3: TGTGCCAGCAGCATCACAGGTAGAAGACAGACAGATACGCAGTATTTT. This gives the protein CASSITGRRQTDTQYF.

This clone has only one observation. The chain joins TRBV28 to TRBJ1-5; a possible D gene is TRBD1 (5 bases). Germline CDR1 and CDR2: MDHEN and SYDVKM. This CDR3 contains 16 residues. The ends were cut back, 2 bases at V and 2 bases at J, with 13 bases in the middle. Written as DNA, the CDR3 is TGTGCCAGCAGTTTAGGCCCAGGGTTGGGCAATCAGCCCCAGCATTTT. Protein sequence: CASSLGPGLGNQPQHF. Variable domain in full (rest from reference TRBV28 and TRBJ1-5): DVKVTQSSRYLVKRTGEKVFLECVQDMDHENMFWYRQDPGLGLRLIYFSYDVKMKEKGDIPEGYSVSREKKERFSLILESASTNQTSMYLCASSLGPGLGNQPQHFGDGTRLSIL.

As DNA, the CDR3 is TGTGCCAGCCAAGGGACAGCTAATCAGCCCCAGCATTTT. It yields the protein CASQGTANQPQHF. This chain links TRBV7-2 with TRBJ1-5; TRBD1 matches 7 bases. Looked up from germline, CDR1 is SGHTA and CDR2 is FQGNSA. V was clipped by 8 bases and J by 4 bases; unmatched bases: 5. CDR3 length: 13 amino acids.

The J gene is TRBJ2-1, the V gene TRBV4-3; 7 bases fit TRBD2. The germline V gene encodes CDR1 LGHNA and CDR2 YSLEER. This CDR3 spans 15 amino acids. After removal of 4 bases from V and 3 bases from J, the junction contained 6 bases not matched to a gene. The CDR3 spells CASSLGLADYNEQFF. For the CDR3, the DNA is TGCGCCAGCAGCCTAGGGCTAGCGGACTACAATGAGCAGTTCTTC.

V is TRBV9 and J is TRBJ2-7; 9 nucleotides agree with TRBD1. This CDR3 has 15 residues. Germline V gene data show CDR1 as SGDLS and CDR2 as YYNGEE. V lost 4 bases to trimming and J lost 0 bases; unmatched junction nucleotides: 5. The CDR3 loop reads CASSPSTGGSYEQYF. CDR3 DNA sequence: TGTGCCAGCAGCCCCTCGACAGGGGGCTCCTACGAGCAGTACTTC.

The chain is built from TRBV2 and TRBJ2-7; D tentatively reads TRBD1 or TRBD2 (5 bases each). The germline V gene encodes CDR1 SNHLY and CDR2 FYNNEI. The CDR3 is 14 amino acids. The ends were cut back, 5 bases at V and 3 bases at J, with 14 bases in the middle. In DNA, the CDR3 is TGTGCCAGCAGTTCGGACGGGACGTTCTACGAGCAGTACTTC. The encoded protein is CASSSDGTFYEQYF.

V gene TRBV10-3 combines with J gene TRBJ2-2, with D unresolved. Trimming took off 2 bases at V and 7 bases at J, with 5 bases between the two ends. This CDR3 has 12 residues. Germline V lookup: CDR1 ENHRY, CDR2 SYGVKD. The CDR3 reads CAISEGIGELFF. The CDR3 nucleotides are TGTGCCATCAGTGAGGGGATCGGGGAGCTGTTTTTT.

This chain joins TRBV2 and TRBJ2-4; possible D gene TRBD1, 5 bases. The CDR3 sequence is 15 residues long. Germline V gene sequence: CDR1 SNHLY, CDR2 FYNNEI. Trimming removed 6 bases at V and 0 bases at J, with 12 bases between. CDR3 sequence: CASRIGEPAKNIQYF. CDR3 DNA: TGTGCCAGCAGGATAGGGGAACCAGCCAAAAACATTCAGTACTTC.

The chain couples TRBV19 to TRBJ2-6; D is ambiguous. Trimming shortened V by 6 bases and J by 0 bases, and 6 bases separated the two germline ends. This CDR3 region has 14 residues. Germline assignment: CDR1 LNHDA and CDR2 SQIVND (reference sequence). CDR3 bases: TGTGCCAGTAGCCCCCCCTCTGGGGCCAACGTCCTGACTTTC. Its translation is CASSPPSGANVLTF.

The chain employs TRBV28 and TRBJ2-3; TRBD1 is a possible D gene (6 bases). Trimming removed 3 bases at V and 4 bases at J, with 14 bases between. CDR1 and CDR2 from the germline V gene are MDHEN and SYDVKM. The CDR3 consists of 15 residues. The CDR3 coding sequence is TGTGCCAGCAGTTTCTCTAATCAGGGGCCAGATACGCAGTATTTT. Its translation: CASSFSNQGPDTQYF.

The chain is built from TRBV28 and TRBJ2-3; 9 bases map to TRBD2. Germline values: CDR1 MDHEN, CDR2 SYDVKM. The CDR3 is made up of 14 amino acids. V lost 6 bases and J lost 5; bases outside the gene matches: 6. CDR3 sequence (DNA): TGTGCCAGCAGCCAGGGTAGCGGGGGAGATACGCAGTATTTT. It encodes CASSQGSGGDTQYF.

V usage is TRBV30 and J usage is TRBJ1-2; TRBD1 is a possible D gene (6 bases). V was clipped by 1 base and J by 8 bases, with 17 bases between them. The CDR3 is 14 residues long. Germline CDR1 and CDR2: GTSNPN and SVGIG (reference sequence). CDR3 sequence (DNA): TGTGCCTGGAGTGAGGGGGGCACCCTGGGAGGCTACACCTTC. Its translation: CAWSEGGTLGGYTF.

The V gene is TRBV4-1, the J gene TRBJ2-7; D unresolved. The CDR3 extends over 13 amino acids. Per the germline V gene, CDR1 is MGHRA and CDR2 is YSYEKL. Trimming shortened V by 1 base and J by 3 bases, and 7 bases separated the two germline ends. The CDR3 region is CASSQGPGYEQYF. In nucleotides, the CDR3 is TGCGCCAGCAGCCAAGGGCCAGGCTACGAGCAGTACTTC.

The chain carries TRBV7-9 and TRBJ2-7; D may correspond to TRBD1 or TRBD2 (6 bases each). In germline, CDR1 is SEHNR, CDR2 FQNEAQ (reference sequence). Trimming stripped 3 bases from V and 3 bases from J, with 12 bases between. The CDR3 loop spans 14 amino acids. CDR3 in DNA: TGTGCCAGCAGCTTGGGGGGCGGATACTACGAGCAGTACTTC. This translates into CASSLGGGYYEQYF.